This TCR beta chain was captured by sequencing in a study of T cell responses to AZD1222 COVID-19 vaccine. Across the study: Pooled samples include second doses given at about 4 or 12 weeks.

Assay used: immunoSEQ multiplex PCR; TCRdb lists only in-frame clones, some missing. The table lists about 73,000 clones, around 89% of them singletons. Study conclusions and caveats: Spike-specific TCR breadth and depth both grew after two AZD1222 doses.

The CDR3 totals 14 residues. Trimming removed 2 bases at V and 3 bases at J, with 11 bases between. CDR1 is MDHEN and CDR2 is SYDVKM in the germline V gene. In the case of this clone: Its cognate antigen is unknown.

The sample was peripheral blood, taken on day 0 of AZD1222 vaccination. This receptor was taken from an adult in good health. The chain employs TRBV28 and TRBJ2-7; tentative D call: TRBD2 (6 bases). The CDR3: CASSLGTSIYEQYF. DNA for the CDR3: TGTGCCAGCAGTTTAGGGACTTCTATCTACGAGCAGTACTTC.